This TCR beta chain appears in the sequencing data of a study of PD-L1 blockade in urothelial cancer. Background on the study: Patients went on atezolizumab in about 2014, receiving 1,200 mg intravenously every 3 weeks. T cell content in blood samples showed a median of around 140,000. Overall study findings and caveats: Blood clones associated with the tumor expanded more at 3 weeks in durable-benefit patients.

Sequencing used immunoSEQ multiplex PCR; TCRdb keeps in-frame clones, though not all of them. The sample contains approximately 100,000 clones, approximately 85% of which appear only once. J gave up 4 bases and V 6 bases, and 5 bases lay outside the gene matches. Germline-derived CDR1 and CDR2 are MNHEY and SMNVEV (reference sequence). The CDR3 runs to 14 residues. Of note for this clone: Its antigen remains unidentified.

Patients had locally advanced or metastatic urothelial carcinoma. The clonotype originates from a man between 45 and 60 years old with urothelial cancer. This specimen was PBMCs, taken around atezolizumab (anti-PD-L1) treatment. The J gene is TRBJ1-2, the V gene TRBV27; 10 nucleotides agree with TRBD1. The CDR3 region is CASRDRGRGYGYTF. For the CDR3, the DNA is TGTGCCAGCAGAGACAGGGGGCGAGGCTATGGCTACACCTTC.